This TCR beta chain was profiled in a study of blood T cell repertoires in COVID-19. Overall study: Italy, Spain and the United States were the sources of the convalescent and acute COVID-19 samples. T cells, B-cell-depleted T cells, or PBMCs provided the cDNA or gDNA that served as material.

Original analysis: Amplification from reference gene primers served as the basis for estimated nucleated cell counts. This table comes from immunoSEQ multiplex PCR, and its TCRdb copy is limited to in-frame clones, with some not included. Clone size and the V and J calls come from that table; the DNA yielded D and trimming. This sample has about 150,000 clones, with around 84% found just once. Trimming stripped 3 bases from V and 4 bases from J, with 9 bases between. CDR1 is LNHDA, CDR2 SQIVND, per germline (reference sequence). The CDR3 runs 13 residues. Sample: peripheral blood. This rearrangement joins TRBV19 to TRBJ1-1; tentatively, D is TRBD1 (5 bases). This TCR was sampled from a human donor with acute or convalescent COVID-19. The donor label of this sample is uncertain. The CDR3 region has the DNA TGTGCCAGTAGTATGAAGGGGCTCACTGAAGCTTTCTTT. Translated, it gives CASSMKGLTEAFF.